These 30 T cell receptor beta chains were all obtained from the same sample, sequenced in a study of blood T cell repertoires in COVID-19. This table comes from immunoSEQ multiplex PCR, and its TCRdb copy is limited to in-frame clones, with some not included. Of roughly 160,000 clones listed, under 90% are singletons. Sequences were obtained from PBMCs or T cells enriched from blood (not recorded which). These receptors came from a man in his 60s who had recovered from COVID-19.

The V and J genes are TRBV6-5 and TRBJ1-2; 7 positions agree with TRBD1. CDR1 is MNHEY and CDR2 is SVGAGI in the germline V gene. There are 13 residues in the CDR3. J lost 4 bases, V lost 9 bases, and 8 bases had no gene match. CDR3 nucleotides: TGTGCCAGTGGGACAGCTCAAGGCTATGGCTACACCTTC. It specifies CASGTAQGYGYTF.

The chain is built from TRBV6-2 or TRBV6-3 and TRBJ2-5; D is ambiguous. This CDR3 comprises 13 residues. Trimming removed 6 bases from V and 4 bases from J, with 12 bases in between. The V gene's germline CDR1 is MNHEY and CDR2 SVGEGT. CDR3 amino acids: CASSPKSTETQYF. CDR3 in DNA: TGTGCCAGCAGCCCCAAAAGCACAGAGACCCAGTACTTC.

The V gene is TRBV27, the J gene TRBJ2-2, with 8 positions matching TRBD1. The J segment lost 6 bases and the V segment lost 5 bases, leaving 2 bases of the junction unmatched. The CDR3 is 13 amino acids. From germline, CDR1 is MNHEY and CDR2 SMNVEV (reference sequence). CDR3 DNA: TGTGCCAGCAGTGAGACAGGGGCCGGGGAGCTGTTTTTT. Translated, it gives CASSETGAGELFF.

This clone showed up just once. The chain has TRBV28 and TRBJ1-2; 11 bases are shared with TRBD1. Germline CDR1 MDHEN, CDR2 SYDVKM. The CDR3 contains 12 residues. V trimming: 7 bases; J trimming: 6 bases; junction bases outside the gene matches: 1. The CDR3 DNA sequence: TGTGCCAGCACGGGACAGGGGGATGGCTACACCTTC. Translation gives CASTGQGDGYTF.

The V gene is TRBV30, the J gene TRBJ1-1, with D perhaps matching TRBD1 (5 bases). In germline, CDR1 is GTSNPN, CDR2 SVGIG (reference sequence). With 0 bases removed from V and 5 bases from J, the gap between germline ends came to 10 bases. The CDR3 covers 13 residues. The chain's CDR3 is CAWSVDGGTEAFF. CDR3 DNA sequence: TGTGCCTGGAGTGTAGATGGGGGGACTGAAGCTTTCTTT.

This chain joins TRBV5-4 and TRBJ2-3, with TRBD2 matching over 7 bases. Germline V CDR1 and CDR2: SGHNT, YYREEE (reference sequence). This CDR3 is 14 amino acids long. With V trimmed by 4 bases and J by 4 bases, 6 bases remained unmatched. The CDR3 sequence is CASSNGLVPDTQYF. The CDR3 DNA sequence: TGTGCCAGCAGCAACGGACTAGTCCCAGATACGCAGTATTTT.

V is TRBV7-3 and J is TRBJ2-3, with 7 bases that match TRBD2. The CDR3 has 14 residues. V was clipped by 5 bases and J by 2 bases; unmatched bases: 4. Germline V gives CDR1 SGHTA, CDR2 FQGTGA. The CDR3 DNA follows: TGTGCCAGCAGCCTAGCGGAAGCCACAGATACGCAGTATTTT. Translation: CASSLAEATDTQYF.

The rearrangement joins TRBV6-5 to TRBJ1-1; 10 bases map to TRBD1. The germline CDR1 and CDR2 sequences are MNHEY and SVGAGI. V lost 7 bases to trimming and J lost 4 bases; unmatched junction nucleotides: 6. The CDR3 consists of 14 residues. CDR3 DNA: TGTGCCAGCACCCCGACAGGGGGCCGCACTGAAGCTTTCTTT. Protein: CASTPTGGRTEAFF.

This sequence joins TRBV7-2 and TRBJ2-7, with a weak D call TRBD1 (7 bases). Trimming cost V 8 bases and J 0 bases, with 14 bases left between them. This CDR3 has 14 amino acids. CDR1 is SGHTA and CDR2 is FQGNSA in the germline V gene. CDR3 residues: CASRQGGSSYEQYF. CDR3 nucleotides: TGTGCCAGCCGTCAGGGGGGAAGCTCCTACGAGCAGTACTTC.

This chain joins TRBV9 and TRBJ1-2; no firm D call. CDR3 length equals 14 residues. V was pared by 0 bases and J by 4 bases, with 10 bases between. The germline CDR1 and CDR2 sequences are SGDLS and YYNGEE. CDR3 sequence (DNA): TGTGCCAGCAGCGTAGGGCAGCGCCTCTATGGCTACACCTTC. Protein: CASSVGQRLYGYTF.

V usage is TRBV10-3 and J usage is TRBJ2-2; tentative D call: TRBD2 (6 bases). V dropped 10 bases and J dropped 6 bases, with 15 bases sitting between them. Germline CDR1 reads ENHRY; CDR2 reads SYGVKD. The CDR3 sequence is 13 residues long. The CDR3 DNA reads as TGTGCCACGGCGGCAGGGAGGTCCGGGGAGCTGTTTTTT. Translating gives CATAAGRSGELFF.

The chain uses TRBV19 and TRBJ1-6; 10 bases are shared with TRBD1. The junction had 7 bases not matched to a gene; V was cut back by 6 bases and J by 5 bases. From germline, CDR1 is LNHDA and CDR2 SQIVND (reference sequence). The CDR3 contains 16 residues. In DNA form, the CDR3 reads TGTGCCAGTAGGTCATTGGACAGGGGGGATAATTCACCCCTCCACTTT. Translating gives CASRSLDRGDNSPLHF.

This clone was picked up a small number of times. V is TRBV25-1 and J is TRBJ2-7, with 9 bases lining up with TRBD2. V shed 0 bases, J shed 6 bases, and the junction held 6 bases outside the gene matches. The CDR3 consists of 15 residues. Germline loops: CDR1 MGHDK, CDR2 SYGVNS. This CDR3 is CASSEYKIAGAEQYF. The CDR3 nucleotides read TGTGCCAGCAGTGAATATAAGATAGCGGGAGCCGAGCAGTACTTC.

The chain uses TRBV5-6 and TRBJ1-2; 8 positions match TRBD1. This CDR3 is 14 amino acids long. V shed 4 bases, J shed 8 bases, and the junction held 10 bases outside the gene matches. Germline-derived CDR1 and CDR2 are SGHDT and YYEEEE. The CDR3 DNA sequence: TGTGCCAGCAGCCAGGGACAGGCCAGAAAGGGCTACACCTTC. It encodes CASSQGQARKGYTF.

The rearrangement joins TRBV18 to TRBJ2-7; TRBD1 might be the D (5 bases). Trimming shortened V by 2 bases and J by 4 bases, and 12 bases separated the two germline ends. The CDR3 runs to 14 residues. Looked up from germline, CDR1 is KGHSH and CDR2 is LQKENI. The CDR3, as DNA: TGTGCCAGCTCACCAGAGACAGACTCTTACGAGCAGTACTTC. Its translation is CASSPETDSYEQYF. Combining the CDR3 with reference TRBV18 and TRBJ2-7 gives the whole variable domain NAGVMQNPRHLVRRRGQEARLRCSPMKGHSHVYWYRQLPEEGLKFMVYLQKENIIDESGMPKERFSAEFPKEGPSILRIQQVVRGDSAAYFCASSPETDSYEQYFGPGTRLTVT.

The count of this clone is one. The chain links TRBV29-1 to TRBJ2-7; TRBD2 might be the D (6 bases). Germline lookup yields CDR1 SQVTM and CDR2 ANQGSEA. The CDR3 is 13 residues long. Trimming took off 7 bases at V and 2 bases at J, with 15 bases between the two ends. The CDR3 nucleotides read TGCAGCGCTTCGGGACTGTTGACCTACGAGCAGTACTTC. The encoded protein is CSASGLLTYEQYF.

This sequence joins TRBV14 and TRBJ1-3; D is uncertain. The V gene lost 5 bases and the J gene lost 0 bases, with 20 bases spanning the gap. The V gene's germline CDR1 is SGHDN and CDR2 FVKESK. CDR3 length: 18 residues. The CDR3 coding sequence is TGTGCCAGCAGCGCCGTTAATCGGGTTCTACTCTCTGGAAACACCATATATTTT. It encodes CASSAVNRVLLSGNTIYF.

V and J are TRBV6-5 and TRBJ2-7; TRBD1 matches at 11 bases. V shed 8 bases, J shed 6 bases, and the junction held 6 bases outside the gene matches. CDR1 is MNHEY and CDR2 is SVGAGI in the germline V gene. The CDR3 runs 13 residues. CDR3 bases: TGTGCCAGCTACCGGGACAGGGGGTTCGAGCAGTACTTC. It encodes CASYRDRGFEQYF.

V is TRBV28 and J is TRBJ2-3, with a weak D call TRBD1 (5 bases). This CDR3 contains 13 residues. Trimming shortened V by 3 bases and J by 5 bases, and 9 bases separated the two germline ends. Germline V gene lookup returns CDR1 MDHEN and CDR2 SYDVKM. The CDR3 sequence: CASSFGREDTQYF. The CDR3 nucleotides read TGTGCCAGCAGTTTCGGCAGGGAAGATACGCAGTATTTT.

The V gene is TRBV7-6, the J gene TRBJ1-5, with D possibly TRBD1 on 5 matching bases. The germline V gene encodes CDR1 SGHVS and CDR2 FNYEAQ. The CDR3 covers 14 residues. With 1 base removed from V and 2 bases from J, the gap between germline ends came to 6 bases. The CDR3 here is CASSLGRGNQPQHF. CDR3 in DNA: TGTGCCAGCAGCTTAGGCAGGGGCAATCAGCCCCAGCATTTT.

CDR3 DNA sequence: TGTGCCAGCAGTGAGGGAGGGGGCTCCTACAATGAGCAGTTCTTC. This codes for CASSEGGGSYNEQFF. V gene TRBV2 combines with J gene TRBJ2-1; D possibly corresponds to TRBD2 (7 bases). Trimming removed 3 bases at V and 0 bases at J, with 9 bases between. CDR1 and CDR2 (germline): SNHLY, FYNNEI. The CDR3 covers 15 residues. The full variable domain, in which reference TRBV2 and TRBJ2-1 provide the parts outside the CDR3, is EPEVTQTPSHQVTQMGQEVILRCVPISNHLYFYWYRQILGQKVEFLVSFYNNEISEKSEIFDDQFSVERPDGSNFTLKIRSTKLEDSAMYFCASSEGGGSYNEQFFGPGTRLTVL.

With regard to this clone: Its ends do not fully match the called genes, so a read error is possible. The gene calls are TRBV7-7 and TRBJ2-1, with 7 positions matching TRBD2. CDR1 is SSHAT, CDR2 FNYEAQ, per germline (reference sequence). This CDR3 contains 16 residues. CDR3 residues: CASSLDAGVGSNEQFF. As DNA, the CDR3 is TGTGCTAGCAGCTTAGATGCGGGAGTAGGGTCGAATGAGCAGTTCTTC.

The chain carries TRBV7-9 and TRBJ2-1, with D perhaps matching TRBD2 (5 bases). Trimming removed 1 base at V and 10 bases at J, with 5 bases between. Germline lookup yields CDR1 SEHNR and CDR2 FQNEAQ (reference sequence). The CDR3 is made up of 11 amino acids. The CDR3 reads CASSLGREQFF. The CDR3, as DNA: TGTGCCAGCAGCTTAGGGAGGGAGCAGTTCTTC.

This clone was counted a single time. The chain has TRBV5-6 and TRBJ2-5, with 9 bases matching TRBD2. The CDR3 totals 19 residues. CDR1 and CDR2 (germline): SGHDT, YYEEEE. V shed 1 base and J 4 bases; nucleotides not matched to a gene: 17. In DNA form, the CDR3 reads TGTGCCAGCAGCTTGAGACCGGGACTAGCATATTCGGCAGGAGAGACCCAGTACTTC. Residues: CASSLRPGLAYSAGETQYF.

In this sample, this clone turned up a few times. The V gene is TRBV19, the J gene TRBJ1-4; maybe TRBD1 (5 bases). Germline-derived CDR1 and CDR2 are LNHDA and SQIVND (reference sequence). V was trimmed by 5 bases and J by 8 bases, leaving 18 bases between them. CDR3 size: 15 residues. The CDR3 DNA is TGTGCCAGTAGTCCGACCAGGGCCCTAGGAGAAAAACTGTTTTTT. Translated, it gives CASSPTRALGEKLFF.

The rearrangement links TRBV7-3 to TRBJ2-1; D not certain. Germline V gene data show CDR1 as SGHTA and CDR2 as FQGTGA. CDR3 size: 15 residues. Trimming cost V 2 bases and J 1 base, with 9 bases left between them. The CDR3 protein is CASSLVPVSYNEQFF. CDR3 bases: TGTGCCAGCAGCTTAGTCCCCGTTTCCTACAATGAGCAGTTCTTC.

The CDR3 region has the DNA TGTGCCAGCAGCTTGGTCCGGGGACAGGGGTCCGAAGCTTTCTTT. It is translated as CASSLVRGQGSEAFF. This sequence joins TRBV5-4 and TRBJ1-1; 10 bases align to TRBD1. The CDR3 extends over 15 amino acids. V lost 0 bases to trimming and J lost 8 bases; unmatched junction nucleotides: 7. The germline V gene has CDR1 SGHNT and CDR2 YYREEE (reference sequence). The whole variable domain, remainder taken from reference TRBV5-4 and TRBJ1-1, is ETGVTQSPTHLIKTRGQQVTLRCSSQSGHNTVSWYQQALGQGPQFIFQYYREEENGRGNFPPRFSGLQFPNYSSELNVNALELDDSALYLCASSLVRGQGSEAFFGQGTRLTVV.

About this clone itself: Other DNA sequences from this sample encode an identical CDR3 as well. This sequence joins TRBV5-1 and TRBJ1-4; 8 bases are a match to TRBD1. V shed 4 bases and J 8 bases; nucleotides not matched to a gene: 10. Germline CDR1 and CDR2: SGHRS and YFSETQ. CDR3 length: 15 amino acids. CDR3 DNA: TGCGCCAGCAGCCCGGGCGGGCAGGGGGCCGAAAAACTGTTTTTT. It codes for CASSPGGQGAEKLFF.

V usage is TRBV28 and J usage is TRBJ2-5; TRBD2 matches at 8 bases. V lost 3 bases and J lost 5; bases outside the gene matches: 2. The CDR3 loop spans 13 amino acids. The germline V gene encodes CDR1 MDHEN and CDR2 SYDVKM. CDR3 coding DNA: TGTGCCAGCAGTTTCCAGCGGGAGGAGACCCAGTACTTC. This codes for CASSFQREETQYF.

This chain links TRBV24-1 with TRBJ2-3; D may be TRBD1 (6 bases). The germline V gene encodes CDR1 KGHDR and CDR2 SFDVKD. Trimming took off 9 bases at V and 0 bases at J, with 12 bases between the two ends. The CDR3 has 14 residues. CDR3 sequence: CATPGTTSTDTQYF. CDR3 coding DNA: TGTGCCACCCCAGGGACAACTAGCACAGATACGCAGTATTTT.